This T cell receptor (beta chain) derives from a study of human T cells and chemical hapten exposure. For the study at large: Variation in per-sample TCR yields came mainly from small pooled library volume differences.

Notes on this clonotype: Its specificity is unknown.

Points from the study as a whole: TCRs exceeding 1 in 1000 frequency stayed unchanged with DPC sensitization.

Total RNA was extracted from unfractionated whole blood. The library tagged each cDNA molecule with unique molecular identifiers. Each CDR3 protein is one row after TCRdb ran MiXCR on the 5' RACE reads. This table has under 150,000 distinct CDR3 sequences, roughly 19% appearing once. With V trimmed by 4 bases and J by 3 bases, 17 bases remained unmatched. The V gene's germline CDR1 is MNHEY and CDR2 SVGAGI. This CDR3 is 19 amino acids long. The TCR was taken from a human donor in good health. V and J are TRBV6-5 and TRBJ2-3, with 9 bases aligning to TRBD1. The CDR3 loop is CASSSLIPGQGRGTDTQYF. CDR3 nucleotide sequence: TGTGCCAGCAGTTCTCTAATTCCGGGACAGGGTAGGGGGACAGATACGCAGTATTTT.